This T cell receptor beta chain was sequenced for a study of blood T cell repertoires in COVID-19. The protocol was immunoSEQ multiplex PCR, while the TCRdb copy is restricted to in-frame clones and leaves out a portion. The top ten clones hold 17% of a sample with 150,000 to 200,000 clones, 76% of them seen once. The CDR3 totals 14 residues. Trimming pared 5 bases from V and 0 bases from J, leaving 5 bases between. Looked up from germline, CDR1 is SGHAT and CDR2 is FQDESV (reference sequence). The sequenced material came from PBMCs or T cells enriched from blood (not recorded which). The rearrangement uses TRBV11-1 and TRBJ2-6; no definite D call. The receptor's source is a woman aged 45-65 years with acute COVID-19. CDR3 bases: TGTGCCAGCAGCCAAGCCTCTGGGGCCAACGTCCTGACTTTC. Residues: CASSQASGANVLTF.